The rows below give T cell receptor beta chains drawn from one sample of a study of T cells after yellow fever vaccination. TCRdb called the 5' RACE reads again in MiXCR, with one record for every CDR3 protein. Of under 400,000 distinct CDR3 sequences detected, roughly 10% appear once; the ten largest clones hold around 18%. The material sequenced was PBMCs, taken on the day of the first yellow fever vaccination. The source is a man younger than 35 who received the YFV17D yellow fever vaccine. The conserved cysteine and the conserved F or W are not part of the CDR3 here. Clone size is stated in some rows and not others, as once, few, many or a class when expanded.

TRBV6-5	many	ASSSGAGELF
TRBV6-2/TRBV6-3	few	ASRYRLAGESTDTQY
TRBV10-3	few	ATGLLNTGELF
TRBV20-1	few	SAGDWRANEKLF
TRBV5-1	few	ASTSNANTEAF
TRBV7-2	few	ASSVSGGARETQY
TRBV10-3	few	AISERTVAGNTIY
TRBV21-1	few	ASTPARRACQPQH
TRBV20-1	NA	SVLSQAGNTIY
TRBV28	few	ASRPPGAGETQY
TRBV6-2/TRBV6-3	NA	ASSSLFNLGVYNEQF
TRBV29-1	NA	SVSQGAVQPQH
TRBV20-1	few	SASHDNYGYT
TRBV5-4	NA	ASSERQGVGEKLF
TRBV6-2/TRBV6-3	few	ASSYRSAGYNSPLH
TRBV12-3/TRBV12-4	few	ASSLGPKGRNTEAF
TRBV28	NA	ASSLTSGPGGGETQY
TRBV4-2	few	ASSQPGPDTQY
TRBV12-3/TRBV12-4	many	ASTRWGSGNTIY
TRBV5-1	NA	ASSFGTPQDTQY
TRBV29-1	few	SVELVGYEQF
TRBV12-3/TRBV12-4	few	ASSPQGTVNTEAF
TRBV9	NA	ASSLRHDREEIDGYT
TRBV20-1	NA	SAREGARAFGYT
TRBV12-3/TRBV12-4	few	ASSAGVSGWWGEQY
TRBV20-1	few	SARDGREEEQY
TRBV15	NA	ATSRDPGGAETQY
TRBV25-1	NA	ASSVALEQY
TRBV5-1	few	ASSLFGGYEQY
TRBV7-2	few	ASSLGARVGDTGELF
TRBV19	NA	ASSITGRDKAPLH
TRBV7-9	NA	ASRGISHEQF
TRBV12-3/TRBV12-4	few	ASTRTGPTGELF
TRBV9	NA	ASSPGSVEQF
TRBV20-1	NA	SASGHLKTEAF
TRBV4-2	many	ASSQTLDRGITQY
TRBV5-1	NA	ASSPYPTGGRANEQF
TRBV5-5	many	ASSLVPGDNEQF
TRBV3-1	NA	ASSRGAEAGTTGELF
TRBV4-1	NA	ASSHVHLIETEAF